This T cell receptor beta chain was profiled in a study of T cell responses to AZD1222 COVID-19 vaccine. Profiling relied on immunoSEQ multiplex PCR, and the TCRdb table lists in-frame clones only, not all of them. The sample consists of tens of thousands of clones, 88% of them appearing once. The source was peripheral blood, collected 28 days after the second AZD1222 dose. This receptor was obtained from an adult who received the AZD1222 COVID-19 vaccine.

CDR3 nucleotide sequence: TGTGCCAGCAGTTACTCGAGTACGGGACAACACAATGAGCAGTTCTTC. Translating it yields CASSYSSTGQHNEQFF. The chain couples TRBV6-5 to TRBJ2-1, with D maybe TRBD1 (6 bases). Trimming removed 0 bases from V and 5 bases from J, with 14 bases in between. The germline gives CDR1 MNHEY, CDR2 SVGAGI. The CDR3 extends over 16 amino acids.